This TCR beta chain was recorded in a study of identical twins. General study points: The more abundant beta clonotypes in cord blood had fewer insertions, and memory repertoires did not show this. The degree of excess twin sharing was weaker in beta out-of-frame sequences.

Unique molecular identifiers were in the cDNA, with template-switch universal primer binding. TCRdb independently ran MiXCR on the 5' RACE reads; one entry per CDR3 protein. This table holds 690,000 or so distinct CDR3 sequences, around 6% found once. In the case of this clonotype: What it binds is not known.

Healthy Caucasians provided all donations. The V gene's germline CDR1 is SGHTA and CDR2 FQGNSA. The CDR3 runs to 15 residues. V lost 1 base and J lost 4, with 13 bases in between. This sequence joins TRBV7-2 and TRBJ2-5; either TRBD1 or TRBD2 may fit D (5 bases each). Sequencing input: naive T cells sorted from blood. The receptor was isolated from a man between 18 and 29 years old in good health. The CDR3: CASSLEFGGLETQYF. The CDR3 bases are TGTGCCAGCAGCTTAGAATTTGGGGGATTAGAGACCCAGTACTTC.